This T cell receptor beta chain was observed in a study of blood T cell repertoires in COVID-19. On the study more broadly: Spain, Italy and the United States supplied samples that represented acute and convalescent COVID-19. PBMCs, B-cell-depleted T cells, or T cells were the source of the cDNA or gDNA that made up the material.

TCRdb keeps only in-frame clones here, not all; method: immunoSEQ multiplex PCR. In the table there are 300,000 to 500,000 clones, 70% to 90% of which are singletons. The V end lost 4 bases, the J end lost 7 bases, and 26 bases lay between the germline ends. From germline, CDR1 is GTSNPN and CDR2 SVGIG (reference sequence). The length of the CDR3 is 16 residues. The study drew participants aged about 18 to 89 years from about two dozen US areas. Cohorts were determined from participant-reported clinical history. The receptor was derived from a woman between 25 and 40 years old with acute COVID-19. The chain uses TRBV30 and TRBJ2-7; tentatively, D is TRBD2 (6 bases). The source material was PBMCs or T cells enriched from blood (not recorded which). In nucleotides, the CDR3 is TGTGCCTGGACCCCCGCTGAGGCTAGCGAGACTATGGAGCAGTACTTC. Translation gives CAWTPAEASETMEQYF.